The 22 T cell receptor beta chains below were found in one sample sequenced in a study of cytomegalovirus exposure and HLA in healthy donors. 60 Vbeta and 13 Jbeta primers were used in PCR. Libraries were prepared by immunoSEQ multiplex PCR; TCRdb keeps only in-frame clonotypes and omits some of them. The sample holds about 89,000 clones; about 72% are singletons and the top ten take under 2.5%. The sequenced sample was PBMCs. These receptors all stem from a man between 25 and 39 years old in good health and CMV-seronegative.

The V and J genes are TRBV29-1 and TRBJ2-5, with 7 positions matching TRBD2. Germline V CDR1 and CDR2: SQVTM, ANQGSEA. V shed 7 bases and J 4 bases; nucleotides not matched to a gene: 9. CDR3 length equals 13 residues. The CDR3 reads CSGSIVAGETQYF. In DNA, the CDR3 is TGCAGCGGAAGCATAGTAGCGGGAGAGACCCAGTACTTC.

The chain uses TRBV30 and TRBJ2-3; 9 bases are a match to TRBD2. The CDR3 runs 15 residues. Unmatched junction bases numbered 7, after V lost 1 base and J lost 5 bases. Germline CDR1 is GTSNPN and CDR2 is SVGIG (reference sequence). The CDR3 nucleotides are TGTGCCTGGAGTGGTGGGCGGGGGGGCAAAGATACGCAGTATTTT. This codes for CAWSGGRGGKDTQYF.

This clone was seen a few times. The genes are TRBV28 and TRBJ2-7; a weak D match, TRBD2 (6 bases). The CDR3 has 12 amino acids. Trimming removed 6 bases from V and 3 bases from J, with 9 bases in between. CDR1 is MDHEN and CDR2 is SYDVKM in the germline V gene. The CDR3 loop is CASRAGGYEQYF. The DNA of the CDR3 is TGTGCCAGCAGGGCCGGGGGCTACGAGCAGTACTTC. The variable domain in full, completed from reference TRBV28 and TRBJ2-7, reads DVKVTQSSRYLVKRTGEKVFLECVQDMDHENMFWYRQDPGLGLRLIYFSYDVKMKEKGDIPEGYSVSREKKERFSLILESASTNQTSMYLCASRAGGYEQYFGPGTRLTVT.

The chain combines TRBV19 with TRBJ1-5, with D possibly matching TRBD1 (5 bases). Between the trimmed V and J ends, which lost 3 bases and 5 bases, there was a span of 8 bases. Per the germline V gene, CDR1 is LNHDA and CDR2 is SQIVND (reference sequence). This CDR3 region has 13 residues. CDR3 in amino acids: CASSMAGYQPQHF. The CDR3 DNA reads as TGTGCCAGTAGTATGGCAGGGTATCAGCCCCAGCATTTT.

This chain links TRBV19 with TRBJ1-4, with D uncertain. V lost 1 base to trimming and J lost 5 bases, with 11 bases between them. Per the germline V gene, CDR1 is LNHDA and CDR2 is SQIVND (reference sequence). The CDR3 runs 15 residues. CDR3: CASSIVGMYNEKLFF. CDR3 DNA: TGTGCCAGTAGTATAGTGGGCATGTACAATGAAAAACTGTTTTTT.

V usage is TRBV5-1 and J usage is TRBJ1-3; D is possibly TRBD1 (5 bases). Per germline, CDR1 SGHRS and CDR2 YFSETQ. V lost 6 bases and J lost 2, with 9 bases in between. The CDR3 consists of 13 residues. In DNA, the CDR3 is TGCGCCAGCACCAGGGAGGCTGGAAACACCATATATTTT. This codes for CASTREAGNTIYF.

The V call is TRBV7-9, the J call TRBJ1-1; 10 bases match TRBD1. Germline values: CDR1 SEHNR, CDR2 FQNEAQ (reference sequence). The CDR3 extends over 18 amino acids. Trimming removed 4 bases from V and 4 bases from J; junction bases left unmatched: 15. CDR3 in DNA: TGTGCCAGCAGCTCGGGGCCGGGACAGGGGCTAAGTGGCACTGAAGCTTTCTTT. Amino acids: CASSSGPGQGLSGTEAFF.

The chain uses TRBV6-4 and TRBJ1-6; D perhaps matches TRBD1 (6 bases). V was shortened by 4 bases and J by 7 bases, with 11 bases between the two germline ends. CDR3 size: 14 residues. CDR1 is MRHNA, CDR2 SNTAGT, per germline. CDR3 residues: CASSAEQGNSPLHF. CDR3 DNA sequence: TGTGCCAGCAGTGCGGAGCAGGGGAATTCACCCCTCCACTTT.

This chain joins TRBV19 and TRBJ1-1; D perhaps matches TRBD1 (6 bases). Germline values: CDR1 LNHDA, CDR2 SQIVND (reference sequence). V was trimmed by 1 base and J by 5 bases, leaving 17 bases between them. CDR3 length: 16 residues. The CDR3 nucleotides are TGTGCCAGTAGTATAGGAGTTCAGGGGTCGAGAACTGAAGCTTTCTTT. It specifies CASSIGVQGSRTEAFF.

CDR3 sequence (DNA): TGTGCCAGCAGTTACAGGTCAGGGGGCCTTTCCTACGAGCAGTACTTC. Its translation: CASSYRSGGLSYEQYF. The chain carries TRBV6-5 and TRBJ2-7; 8 nucleotides align to TRBD1. This CDR3 spans 16 amino acids. Germline CDR1 MNHEY, CDR2 SVGAGI. V was clipped by 2 bases and J by 1 base; unmatched bases: 7.

In DNA, the CDR3 is TGTGCCAGCAGTGGCCTAGCGGGAGGAGGTGGGGAGCTGTTTTTT. Its translation is CASSGLAGGGGELFF. This sequence joins TRBV27 and TRBJ2-2, with TRBD2 identical over 11 bases. Germline values: CDR1 MNHEY, CDR2 SMNVEV (reference sequence). CDR3 length: 15 residues. Trimming cost V 5 bases and J 8 bases; bases outside gene matches: 7.

This clone was recorded only once. The rearrangement joins TRBV2 to TRBJ2-2; 7 bases line up with TRBD1. This CDR3 has 14 residues. Losses at the gene ends were 6 bases for V and 6 bases for J; bases not matched to a gene: 7. Germline CDR1 and CDR2: SNHLY and FYNNEI. CDR3 in amino acids: CASRLGDSPGELFF. In DNA, the CDR3 is TGTGCCAGCAGACTAGGGGACAGTCCCGGGGAGCTGTTTTTT.

This clone was seen a handful of times. The junction departs from germline at one end; a sequencing error may be responsible. J is TRBJ1-2 and V is TRBV6-5; D not certain. Germline assignment: CDR1 MNHEY and CDR2 SVGAGI. This CDR3 region has 13 residues. DNA of the CDR3: TGTGCCAGCAGAACTCATAGAGGTGATGGCTACCCCTTC. Amino acids: CASRTHRGDGYPF.

This clone was detected only a few times. The rearrangement joins TRBV29-1 to TRBJ1-1, with unresolved D. Germline lookup yields CDR1 SQVTM and CDR2 ANQGSEA. The length of the CDR3 is 10 residues. Trimming shortened V by 6 bases and J by 4 bases, and 6 bases separated the two germline ends. The CDR3 DNA is TGCAGCGTATCCGGCACTGAAGCTTTCTTT. Amino acid sequence: CSVSGTEAFF.

A single count supports this clone. The J gene is TRBJ2-3, the V gene TRBV13, with 9 bases fitting TRBD2. Germline V lookup: CDR1 PRHDT, CDR2 FYEKMQ (reference sequence). The junction had 5 bases not matched to a gene; V was cut back by 8 bases and J by 2 bases. This CDR3 is built from 14 residues. The CDR3 protein is CASGAGGPTDTQYF. CDR3 DNA: TGTGCCAGCGGGGCGGGAGGGCCCACAGATACGCAGTATTTT.

The chain joins TRBV25-1 to TRBJ1-2, with 8 bases identical to TRBD1. The trim removed 6 bases at V and 5 bases at J, leaving 5 bases unmatched. From germline, CDR1 is MGHDK and CDR2 SYGVNS. The CDR3 consists of 13 residues. The CDR3 protein is CASSSGGPYGYTF. CDR3 in DNA: TGTGCCAGCAGCTCAGGGGGCCCATATGGCTACACCTTC.

This chain links TRBV30 with TRBJ1-5; D unclear. CDR3 length equals 14 residues. V lost 1 base and J 6 bases, leaving 13 bases between the germline ends. The germline CDR1 and CDR2 sequences are GTSNPN and SVGIG (reference sequence). The CDR3 DNA follows: TGTGCCTGGAGTGGAGGGTCCATCGGTCAGCCCCAGCATTTT. Translating it yields CAWSGGSIGQPQHF.

This clone was detected a few times. This chain links TRBV6-5 with TRBJ1-1; no reliable D call. Trimming shortened V by 4 bases and J by 2 bases, and 8 bases separated the two germline ends. The CDR3 has 13 residues. Germline V lookup: CDR1 MNHEY, CDR2 SVGAGI. This chain's CDR3 is CASSSPPNTEAFF. DNA for the CDR3: TGTGCCAGCAGTTCCCCTCCTAACACTGAAGCTTTCTTT.

This clone was seen once. The chain has TRBV7-3 and TRBJ1-1; D possibly corresponds to TRBD1 (5 bases). Deletions cut 4 bases from V and 5 bases from J, with 11 bases between. The CDR3 is 13 residues long. The germline CDR1 and CDR2 sequences are SGHTA and FQGTGA. CDR3 in DNA: TGTGCCAGCAGCTCCGGGCGGGGGACTGAAGCTTTCTTT. It encodes CASSSGRGTEAFF.

The rearrangement uses TRBV5-5 and TRBJ2-5; a possible D gene is TRBD1 (5 bases). CDR1 is SGHKS, CDR2 YYEKEE, per germline (reference sequence). The length of the CDR3 is 15 residues. The V gene lost 0 bases and the J gene lost 6 bases, with 15 bases spanning the gap. CDR3 coding DNA: TGTGCCAGCAGCTTGGGACAGCCTAAGGAGAAGACCCAGTACTTC. Amino acid sequence: CASSLGQPKEKTQYF.

The chain employs TRBV30 and TRBJ2-4; weak D call: TRBD1 (5 bases). Germline CDR1 and CDR2: GTSNPN and SVGIG (reference sequence). The CDR3 has 16 residues. The germline V and J ends were trimmed by 0 bases and 9 bases, with 21 bases remaining between them. The CDR3 DNA reads TGTGCCTGGAGTGTACGTCAGGGCAGGGCGCTCAGCATTCAGTACTTC. This gives the protein CAWSVRQGRALSIQYF. Full variable domain (remainder filled in from reference TRBV30 and TRBJ2-4): SQTIHQWPATLVQPVGSPLSLECTVEGTSNPNLYWYRQAAGRGLQLLFYSVGIGQISSEVPQNLSASRPQDRQFILSSKKLLLSDSGFYLCAWSVRQGRALSIQYFGAGTRLSVL.

V and J are TRBV11-3 and TRBJ2-2; no reliable D call. The V and J ends lost 3 bases and 1 base respectively, with 6 bases between them. The CDR3 is 14 amino acids. The V gene's germline CDR1 is SGHNT and CDR2 YENEEA. The CDR3 DNA reads TGTGCCAGCAGCTTCTCCGGGAACACCGGGGAGCTGTTTTTT. It encodes CASSFSGNTGELFF.